This is a list of T cell receptor beta chains from one sample in a study of beta chain features in type 1 diabetes. The table came from immunoSEQ multiplex PCR; TCRdb's copy has only in-frame clones and leaves some out. The table has about 640,000 clones, over 10% seen once. Sample: naive CD4+ T cells from blood. The source is a man aged 25-40 years with type 1 diabetes. Each CDR3 is given with its conserved first and last residue. D genes are given only for firm matches. Rows give clone size only sometimes, using once, few, many, or a class for an expanded clone.

D gene	clone size	V gene	J gene	CDR3 DNA	CDR3 protein
-	-	TRBV18	TRBJ2-1	TGTGCCAGCTCACCAAGTATAGGTGAGCAGTTCTTC	CASSPSIGEQFF
-	-	TRBV25-1	TRBJ2-6	TGTGCCAGCAGTCCCGGGACCTCTGGGGCCAACGTCCTGACTTTC	CASSPGTSGANVLTF
-	-	TRBV19	TRBJ1-2	TGTGCCAGTACAAGGGGTCAATTCTATGGCTACACCTTC	CASTRGQFYGYTF
-	-	TRBV4-3	TRBJ1-3	TGCGCCAGCAGTCTCGACAGGTTTGGAAACACCATATATTTT	CASSLDRFGNTIYF
-	few	TRBV11-3	TRBJ2-2	TGTGCCAGCAGCTTAGATCCCGGCGGGGACACCGGGGAGCTGTTTTTT	CASSLDPGGDTGELFF
-	-	TRBV7-9	TRBJ2-3	TGTGCCAGCAGCTTAGGACAGGTCCCAGATACGCAGTATTTT	CASSLGQVPDTQYF
-	few	TRBV5-1	TRBJ1-4	TGCGCCAGCAGCTTGGTGCCAGGGGTTGATGGTGAAAAACTGTTTTTT	CASSLVPGVDGEKLFF
TRBD2	few	TRBV7-9	TRBJ2-3	TGTGCCAGCAGCTTCCACAAGACTAGCTATAGCACAGATACGCAGTATTTT	CASSFHKTSYSTDTQYF
-	few	TRBV7-3	TRBJ2-5	TGTGCCAGCAGCTTAACAGGGGAGCGGGAGACCCAGTACTTC	CASSLTGERETQYF
TRBD1	few	TRBV15	TRBJ2-1	TGTGCCACCACCCTGGGACAGGGGAGCAATGAGCAGTTCTTC	CATTLGQGSNEQFF
-	few	TRBV11-2	TRBJ2-5	TGTGCCAGCAGCTTGAGTCATCAAGAGACCCAGTACTTC	CASSLSHQETQYF
-	-	TRBV7-2	TRBJ2-7	TGTGCCAGCAGCAATGGTGTGGGGCACTACGAGCAGTACTTC	CASSNGVGHYEQYF
-	few	TRBV15	TRBJ1-4	TGTGCCACCAGCAGAGGAGGGAGGGAAAAACTGTTTTTT	CATSRGGREKLFF
-	-	TRBV29-1	TRBJ1-1	TGCAGCGTTGTAGGGGCCGCACGAACTGAAGCTTTCTTT	CSVVGAARTEAFF
-	few	TRBV7-9	TRBJ1-2	TGTGCCAGCAGCCTTTCGGGCGCGGCGCTCTATGGCTACACCTTC	CASSLSGAALYGYTF
-	-	TRBV2	TRBJ2-7	TGTGCCAGCAGTGAGGGAGTCAATAAGTACGAGCAGTACTTC	CASSEGVNKYEQYF
-	-	TRBV7-2	TRBJ1-2	TGTGCCAGCAGCTTAGTAGGCCCGAACTATGGCTACACCTTC	CASSLVGPNYGYTF
-	-	TRBV28	TRBJ2-7	TGTGCCAGCCGTGGGTCCCCAGGGCACTCCTACGAGCAGTACTTC	CASRGSPGHSYEQYF
TRBD2	-	TRBV10-3	TRBJ2-3	TGTGCCATCAGTTCGGGCGAGCGGGGAGAGGGAGATACGCAGTATTTT	CAISSGERGEGDTQYF
TRBD1	-	TRBV2	TRBJ2-7	TGTGCCAGCAGACTCGGGACAGGGGGACGGGAGCAGTACTTC	CASRLGTGGREQYF
TRBD1	-	TRBV6-1	TRBJ1-2	TGTGCCAGCAGCGACAGGGCCAATGGCTACACCTTC	CASSDRANGYTF
TRBD1	-	TRBV27	TRBJ2-7	TGTGCCAGCAGTTTCACTCGGGACAGGCTATCCTACGAGCAGTACTTC	CASSFTRDRLSYEQYF
TRBD1	few	TRBV5-1	TRBJ2-1	TGCGCCAGCAGCTTTGGGACAGGGAGCTCCTACAATGAGCAGTTCTTC	CASSFGTGSSYNEQFF
-	-	TRBV7-2	TRBJ2-1	TGTGCCAGCAGCTTGGACCGGGTCTCCTACAATGAGCAGTTCTTC	CASSLDRVSYNEQFF
TRBD1	-	TRBV28	TRBJ2-2	TGTGCCAGCAGACCCGACAGGGCCCCGAACACCGGGGAGCTGTTTTTT	CASRPDRAPNTGELFF
-	few	TRBV2	TRBJ2-5	TGTGCCAGCAGTAGCTCGAAGACCCAGTACTTC	CASSSSKTQYF
TRBD1	few	TRBV11-2	TRBJ2-7	TGTGCCAGCAGCCAAAACCGGGACAGGTCAACAGAGAGGTACTTC	CASSQNRDRSTERYF
-	once	TRBV27	TRBJ2-5	TGTGCCAGCAGTTTATCGGGGGTAGAGACCCAGTACTTC	CASSLSGVETQYF
-	-	TRBV4-3	TRBJ2-1	TGCGCCAGCAGCCAAGACGGACATGAGCAGTTCTTC	CASSQDGHEQFF
-	few	TRBV2	TRBJ1-6	TGTGCCAGCAGTGAAGCCCGGACCCCGAATTCACCCCTCCACTTT	CASSEARTPNSPLHF
-	few	TRBV25-1	TRBJ2-1	TGTGCCAGCAGTGAACCCGGGGCGAGCTCCTACAATGAGCAGTTCTTC	CASSEPGASSYNEQFF
TRBD1	once	TRBV28	TRBJ1-5	TGTGCCAGCAGAAGAGGGGGCGCTCGTCAGCCCCAGCATTTT	CASRRGGARQPQHF
-	few	TRBV9	TRBJ1-6	TGTGCCAGCAGCGTAGCGGAAAGGGCACCCCTCCACTTT	CASSVAERAPLHF
-	-	TRBV6-1	TRBJ2-6	TGTGCCAGCAGTACAGGGTCTGGGGCCAACGTCCTGACTTTC	CASSTGSGANVLTF
-	few	TRBV9	TRBJ2-5	TGTGCCAGCAGCGTAGAAGGTAACCAAGAGACCCAGTACTTC	CASSVEGNQETQYF
-	few	TRBV7-2	TRBJ1-5	TGTGCCAGCAGCTTAGCAGTCAGCAATCAGCCCCAGCATTTT	CASSLAVSNQPQHF
TRBD1	few	TRBV9	TRBJ1-1	TGTGCCAGCAGCGACCGGACAGGGGGCCTCATGAACACTGAAGCTTTCTTT	CASSDRTGGLMNTEAFF
-	-	TRBV25-1	TRBJ1-2	TGTGCCAGCAGTGAACCCGGGACTCTCTCTAACTATGGCTACACCTTC	CASSEPGTLSNYGYTF
-	-	TRBV18	TRBJ2-5	TGTGCCAGCTCTCCAGAGACGGAAGAGACCCAGTACTTC	CASSPETEETQYF
TRBD1	few	TRBV14	TRBJ2-1	TGTGCCAGCAGCCAAGGATCCTCAGGGGGATCCTACAATGAGCAGTTCTTC	CASSQGSSGGSYNEQFF
-	-	TRBV7-9	TRBJ1-1	TGTGCCAGCAGCTTAGAAGGGGACACTGAAGCTTTCTTT	CASSLEGDTEAFF